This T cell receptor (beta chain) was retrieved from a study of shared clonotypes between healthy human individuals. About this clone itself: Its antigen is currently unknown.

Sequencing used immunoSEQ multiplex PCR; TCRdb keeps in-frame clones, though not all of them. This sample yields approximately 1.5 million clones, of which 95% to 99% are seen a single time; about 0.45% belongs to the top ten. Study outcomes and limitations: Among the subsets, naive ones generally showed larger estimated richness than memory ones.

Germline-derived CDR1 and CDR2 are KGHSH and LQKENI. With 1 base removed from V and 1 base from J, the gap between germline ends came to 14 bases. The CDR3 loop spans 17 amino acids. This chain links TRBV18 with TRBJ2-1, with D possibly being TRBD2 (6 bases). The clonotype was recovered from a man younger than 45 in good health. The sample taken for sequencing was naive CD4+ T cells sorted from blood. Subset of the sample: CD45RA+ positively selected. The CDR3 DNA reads TGTGCCAGCTCACCACTCTCCGGGAGTCAGTCCTACAATGAGCAGTTCTTC. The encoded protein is CASSPLSGSQSYNEQFF.